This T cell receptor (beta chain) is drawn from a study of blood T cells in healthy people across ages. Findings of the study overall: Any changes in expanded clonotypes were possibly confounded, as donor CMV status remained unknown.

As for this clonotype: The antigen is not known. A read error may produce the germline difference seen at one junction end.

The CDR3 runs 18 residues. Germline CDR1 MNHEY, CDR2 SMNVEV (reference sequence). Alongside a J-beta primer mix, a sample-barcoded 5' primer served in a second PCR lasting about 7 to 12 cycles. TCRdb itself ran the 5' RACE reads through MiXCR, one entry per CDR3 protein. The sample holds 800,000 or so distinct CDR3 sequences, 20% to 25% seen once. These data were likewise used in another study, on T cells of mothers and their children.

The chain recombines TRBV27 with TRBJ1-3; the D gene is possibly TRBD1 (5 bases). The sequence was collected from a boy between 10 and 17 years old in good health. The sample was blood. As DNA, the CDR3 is TGTACCAGCAGTCTACCACCCGGGACCTCTGATTCTGGAAACACCATATATTTT. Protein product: CTSSLPPGTSDSGNTIYF.